Below are 25 T cell receptor beta chains sequenced from a single sample in a study of T cell repertoires in cytomegalovirus infection (dated by TCRdb to the late 2010s). TCRdb lists the instrument as Illumina HiSeq 1500. TCRdb ran its own pipeline on the public reads, namely fastp trimming at Q25 and MiXCR clone calling, and kept in-frame beta chains. Merged by CDR3 protein, the rows form single entries marked with the most common genes and DNA. This sample lists hundreds of thousands of distinct CDR3 sequences; about a third were detected once. About 2.8% of the sample belongs to the ten largest clones. Sequenced material: PBMCs. Every receptor here comes from a human donor in good health (CMV status not recorded). Some clones in this sample may be carry-over from other donors' samples.

The CDR3 here is CASSERWGLFADTQYF. CDR3 DNA sequence: TGTGCCAGCAGTGAAAGATGGGGGTTATTCGCAGATACGCAGTATTTT. This chain uses TRBV2 with TRBJ2-3, with D perhaps given as TRBD1 or TRBD2 (5 bases each). Trimming removed 2 bases at V and 4 bases at J, with 16 bases between. Germline lookup yields CDR1 SNHLY and CDR2 FYNNEI. The CDR3 extends over 16 amino acids.

J is TRBJ2-3 and V is TRBV6-1; 14 positions match TRBD2. The CDR3 consists of 15 residues. The trim removed 7 bases at V and 6 bases at J, leaving 6 bases unmatched. Germline V CDR1 and CDR2: MNHNS, SASEGT. Written as DNA, the CDR3 is TGTGCCAGCACGCCGACTAGCGGGAGGGGTGATACGCAGTATTTT. Translated: CASTPTSGRGDTQYF.

This clonotype was detected ten times or more. This sequence joins TRBV7-2 and TRBJ2-5, with TRBD2 identical over 8 bases. The CDR3 consists of 15 residues. Germline V gene sequence: CDR1 SGHTA, CDR2 FQGNSA. V lost 1 base and J lost 1; bases outside the gene matches: 2. The CDR3, as DNA: TGTGCCAGCAGCTTAGGCGGGGGGCCCCAAGAGACCCAGTACTTC. This encodes CASSLGGGPQETQYF.

The CDR3 DNA reads TGTGCCAGCAGTGTGATGAGACAGCATTTGAACACTGAAGCTTTCTTT. This sequence encodes CASSVMRQHLNTEAFF. The J gene is TRBJ1-1, the V gene TRBV28; tentatively, D is TRBD1 (5 bases). The V end lost 5 bases, the J end lost 0 bases, and 16 bases lay between the germline ends. Germline V gene lookup returns CDR1 MDHEN and CDR2 SYDVKM. The CDR3 covers 16 residues.

Only one count was recorded for this clonotype. The chain has TRBV20-1 and TRBJ2-3, with TRBD2 matching 9 bases. This CDR3 has 10 amino acids. Germline V gene lookup returns CDR1 DFQATT and CDR2 SNEGSKA (reference sequence). V dropped 6 bases and J dropped 10; count of bases not matched to a gene: 2. CDR3 loop: CSAPSGAQYF. For the CDR3, the DNA is TGCAGTGCCCCTAGCGGGGCGCAGTATTTT.

As regards this clonotype: This may be a read error, as it is one base from a much larger clone. The chain is built from TRBV7-2 and TRBJ1-5; tentative D call: TRBD1 (5 bases). This CDR3 region has 16 residues. Germline CDR1 SGHTA, CDR2 FQGNSA. V gave up 1 base and J gave up 0 bases, with 10 bases separating them. CDR3 coding DNA: TGTGCCAGCAGCTTAGTTTCGGGGGGTAGCAATCAGCCCCAGCATTTT. This encodes CASSLVSGGSNQPQHF.

The chain carries TRBV11-2 and TRBJ2-2; D might be TRBD2 (5 bases). The V gene lost 5 bases and the J gene lost 2 bases, with 15 bases spanning the gap. CDR1 is SGHAT and CDR2 is FQNNGV in the germline V gene. CDR3 length: 16 residues. The CDR3 is CASSPPAGVNTGELFF. The CDR3 DNA sequence: TGTGCCAGCAGCCCCCCGGCCGGGGTAAACACCGGGGAGCTGTTTTTT.

The gene calls are TRBV12-5 and TRBJ1-2; D ambiguous. The CDR3 length is 12 residues. CDR1 is LGHNT and CDR2 is FRNRAP in the germline V gene. The V end lost 5 bases, the J end lost 4 bases, and 8 bases lay between the germline ends. This CDR3 is CASGTWFYGYTF. DNA of the CDR3: TGTGCTAGTGGTACCTGGTTCTATGGCTACACCTTC.

This clonotype came up a few times. The J gene is TRBJ2-7, the V gene TRBV7-9; D is uncertain. Germline CDR1 and CDR2: SEHNR and FQNEAQ (reference sequence). The CDR3 is 11 residues long. Trimming took 6 bases from V and 6 from J, leaving 9 bases between them. CDR3 protein: CASRGSAEQYF. CDR3 in DNA: TGTGCCAGCAGAGGGTCGGCCGAGCAGTACTTC. Combining the CDR3 with reference TRBV7-9 and TRBJ2-7 gives the whole variable domain DTGVSQNPRHKITKRGQNVTFRCDPISEHNRLYWYRQTLGQGPEFLTYFQNEAQLEKSRLLSDRFSAERPKGSFSTLEIQRTEQGDSAMYLCASRGSAEQYFGPGTRLTVT.

On this clonotype itself: This sequence may be a read error, since a much larger clone differs from it by one base. The chain recombines TRBV7-3 with TRBJ2-1, with D perhaps TRBD1 (5 bases). Germline CDR1 is SGHTA and CDR2 is FQGTGA. Trimming took off 5 bases at V and 8 bases at J, with 16 bases between the two ends. The CDR3 length is 14 residues. CDR3 loop: CASSPSGRGDEQFF. The CDR3 bases are TGTGCCAGCAGCCCCTCCGGAAGGGGCGATGAGCAGTTCTTC.

The gene calls are TRBV20-1 and TRBJ2-1, with D perhaps TRBD2 (5 bases). The V gene lost 6 bases and the J gene lost 9 bases, with 9 bases spanning the gap. CDR3 length: 10 residues. CDR1 is DFQATT and CDR2 is SNEGSKA in the germline V gene (reference sequence). The CDR3 is CSARSGEQFF. DNA for the CDR3: TGCAGTGCGCGGAGCGGTGAGCAGTTCTTC.

The rearrangement uses TRBV6-1 and TRBJ1-1, with 7 positions matching TRBD1. CDR3 size: 14 residues. The germline gives CDR1 MNHNS, CDR2 SASEGT. The ends lost 6 bases at V and 5 bases at J; junction bases unmatched: 9. CDR3 coding DNA: TGTGCCAGCAGGAACAACAGGGGAGGGACTGAAGCTTTCTTT. Residues: CASRNNRGGTEAFF.

This clonotype was found a few times. The gene calls are TRBV29-1 and TRBJ2-7, with TRBD2 as a possible D gene (6 bases). Germline V gene sequence: CDR1 SQVTM, CDR2 ANQGSEA. With 5 bases removed from V and 2 bases from J, the gap between germline ends came to 10 bases. The CDR3 sequence is 12 residues long. CDR3 sequence: CSVRAGAYEQYF. The CDR3 nucleotides are TGCAGCGTTAGAGCGGGCGCCTACGAGCAGTACTTC.

This clonotype has more than one count but fewer than ten. The chain employs TRBV6-6 and TRBJ2-7, with unresolved D. There are 11 residues in the CDR3. V lost 5 bases and J lost 3, with 5 bases in between. CDR1 MNHNY and CDR2 SVGAGI come from the germline V gene (reference sequence). The DNA for the CDR3 is TGTGCCAGCAGTCAGATCTACGAGCAGTACTTC. Translation: CASSQIYEQYF.

The chain recombines TRBV10-3 with TRBJ2-1; 14 bases align to TRBD2. CDR3 length: 14 amino acids. CDR1 is ENHRY and CDR2 is SYGVKD in the germline V gene. J was trimmed by 12 bases and V by 11 bases; bases with no gene match: 12. As DNA, the CDR3 is TGTGCCGCTGGACTAGCGGGAGGCCTCGGAGGGCAGTTCTTC. Translating gives CAAGLAGGLGGQFF.

The table lists this clonotype with a few counts. This chain connects TRBV28 to TRBJ1-2; D not certain. Per germline, CDR1 MDHEN and CDR2 SYDVKM. The CDR3 covers 14 residues. V lost 3 bases, J lost 4 bases, and 12 bases lay in between. The CDR3 region is CASSFITERYGYTF. In DNA, the CDR3 is TGTGCCAGCAGTTTCATAACAGAGCGCTATGGCTACACCTTC.

The J gene is TRBJ1-1, the V gene TRBV10-3; 9 nucleotides line up with TRBD1. The germline V gene has CDR1 ENHRY and CDR2 SYGVKD. The CDR3 is made up of 16 amino acids. Trimming at V came to 6 bases and at J to 3 bases, leaving 11 bases not matched to a gene. CDR3 nucleotide sequence: TGTGCCATCAGCAAAGGGGGGACAGGGAGGGACACTGAAGCTTTCTTT. It is translated as CAISKGGTGRDTEAFF.

The sample holds many counts of this clonotype. The chain uses TRBV28 and TRBJ2-5; no firm D call. Trimming pared 3 bases from V and 2 bases from J, leaving 7 bases between. The germline V gene encodes CDR1 MDHEN and CDR2 SYDVKM. The CDR3 covers 13 residues. CDR3 sequence (DNA): TGTGCCAGCAGTTTCACCCCGCAAGAGACCCAGTACTTC. Its translation: CASSFTPQETQYF.

This clonotype was found a few times. V and J are TRBV24-1 and TRBJ2-7; no clear D gene. V was pared by 3 bases and J by 2 bases, with 10 bases between. The CDR3 consists of 14 residues. The germline gives CDR1 KGHDR, CDR2 SFDVKD. Written as DNA, the CDR3 is TGTGCCACCAGTGATGCAGGTCAGGCCTACGAGCAGTACTTC. Translated, it gives CATSDAGQAYEQYF.

Ten or more counts support this clonotype. The V call is TRBV14, the J call TRBJ1-6, with D maybe TRBD1 (6 bases). Germline CDR1 SGHDN, CDR2 FVKESK. This CDR3 has 16 residues. Trimming pared 0 bases from V and 5 bases from J, leaving 11 bases between. The chain's CDR3 is CASSQDATGHNSPLHF. CDR3 bases: TGTGCCAGCAGCCAAGATGCGACAGGCCATAATTCACCCCTCCACTTT.

Regarding this clonotype: Since no conserved phenylalanine or tryptophan closes the CDR3, a read error is the likely cause. V usage is TRBV7-2 and J usage is TRBJ1-3; D ambiguous. The CDR3 covers 14 residues. V dropped 5 bases and J dropped 9 bases, with 17 bases sitting between them. The germline gives CDR1 SGHTA, CDR2 FQGNSA. The CDR3 bases are TGTGCCAGCAGCCCCGCCCCACATCTAACCACCATATATGTT. It yields the protein CASSPAPHLTTIYV.

This chain joins TRBV5-4 and TRBJ2-7; D possibly corresponds to TRBD2 (5 bases). From germline, CDR1 is SGHNT and CDR2 YYREEE (reference sequence). This CDR3 spans 14 amino acids. The ends were cut back, 1 base at V and 2 bases at J, with 10 bases in the middle. The CDR3 nucleotides are TGTGCCAGCAGCTTGAGCGGAGCTCCCTACGAGCAGTACTTC. As protein: CASSLSGAPYEQYF.

This clonotype was observed a handful of times. This chain uses TRBV12-3 or TRBV12-4 with TRBJ2-7, with D perhaps given as TRBD1 or TRBD2 (6 bases each). The germline V and J ends were trimmed by 6 bases and 5 bases, with 11 bases remaining between them. The CDR3 is made up of 12 amino acids. Here the CDR3 reads CASRRGAHEQYF. CDR3 DNA: TGTGCCAGCAGGAGGGGGGCTCACGAGCAGTACTTC.

This clonotype was picked up a small number of times. This chain joins TRBV6-5 and TRBJ2-2, with no clear D. With 3 bases removed from V and 4 bases from J, the gap between germline ends came to 12 bases. In germline, CDR1 is MNHEY, CDR2 SVGAGI. The CDR3 has 15 amino acids. The CDR3 sequence is CASSYMIGSTGELFF. The CDR3 DNA sequence: TGTGCCAGCAGTTATATGATAGGGTCCACCGGGGAGCTGTTTTTT.

The chain has TRBV11-3 and TRBJ2-1, with D tentatively TRBD1 (5 bases). Trimming left V 8 bases short and J 3 bases short, with 8 bases between. The CDR3 totals 12 residues. Germline V gene data show CDR1 as SGHNT and CDR2 as YENEEA. The CDR3 nucleotides are TGTGCCAGCGGGGCGCGCTACAATGAGCAGTTCTTC. This translates into CASGARYNEQFF.